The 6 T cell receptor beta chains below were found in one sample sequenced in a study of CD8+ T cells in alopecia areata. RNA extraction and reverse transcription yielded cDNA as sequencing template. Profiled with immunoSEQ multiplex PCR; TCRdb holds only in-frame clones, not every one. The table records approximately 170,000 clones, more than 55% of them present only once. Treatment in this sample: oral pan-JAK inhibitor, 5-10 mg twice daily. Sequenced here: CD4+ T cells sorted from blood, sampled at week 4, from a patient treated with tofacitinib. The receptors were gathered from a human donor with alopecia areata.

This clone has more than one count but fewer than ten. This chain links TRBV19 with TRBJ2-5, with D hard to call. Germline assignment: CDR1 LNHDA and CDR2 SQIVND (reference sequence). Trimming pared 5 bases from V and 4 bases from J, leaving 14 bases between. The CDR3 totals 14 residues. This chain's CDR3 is CASSRLGIGETQYF. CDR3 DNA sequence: TGTGCCAGTAGTCGTCTAGGAATAGGAGAGACCCAGTACTTC.

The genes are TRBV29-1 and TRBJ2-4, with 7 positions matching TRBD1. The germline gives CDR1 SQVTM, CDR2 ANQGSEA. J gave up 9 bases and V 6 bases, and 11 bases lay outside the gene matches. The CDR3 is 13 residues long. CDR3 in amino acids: CSVGTAVDGIQYF. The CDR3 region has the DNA TGCAGCGTAGGGACAGCGGTTGATGGCATTCAGTACTTC.

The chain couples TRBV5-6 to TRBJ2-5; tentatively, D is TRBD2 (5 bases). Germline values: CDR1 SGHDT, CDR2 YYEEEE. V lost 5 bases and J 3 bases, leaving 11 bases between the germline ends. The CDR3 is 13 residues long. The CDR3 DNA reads TGTGCCAGCAGGCCGGACTCTAAAGAGACCCAGTACTTC. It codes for CASRPDSKETQYF. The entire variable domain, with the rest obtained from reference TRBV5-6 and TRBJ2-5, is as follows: DAGVTQSPTHLIKTRGQQVTLRCSPKSGHDTVSWYQQALGQGPQFIFQYYEEEERQRGNFPDRFSGHQFPNYSSELNVNALLLGDSALYLCASRPDSKETQYFGPGTRLLVL.

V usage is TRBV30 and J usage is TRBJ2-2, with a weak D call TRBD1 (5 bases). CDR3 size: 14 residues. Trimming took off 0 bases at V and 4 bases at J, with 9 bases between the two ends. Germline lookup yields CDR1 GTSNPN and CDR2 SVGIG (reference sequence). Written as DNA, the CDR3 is TGTGCCTGGAGTGTACTGGACATCACCGGGGAGCTGTTTTTT. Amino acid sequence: CAWSVLDITGELFF.

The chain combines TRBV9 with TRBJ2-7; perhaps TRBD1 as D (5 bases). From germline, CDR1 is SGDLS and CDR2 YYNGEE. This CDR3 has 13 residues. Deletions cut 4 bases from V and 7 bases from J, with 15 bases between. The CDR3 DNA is TGTGCCAGCAGCATAAAAACAGGCCTGGAGCAGTACTTC. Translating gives CASSIKTGLEQYF. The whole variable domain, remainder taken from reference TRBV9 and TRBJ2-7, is DSGVTQTPKHLITATGQRVTLRCSPRSGDLSVYWYQQSLDQGLQFLIQYYNGEERAKGNILERFSAQQFPDLHSELNLSSLELGDSALYFCASSIKTGLEQYFGPGTRLTVT.

CDR3 residues: CASSLLAGVEETQYF. CDR3 nucleotides: TGTGCCAGCAGCTTGCTAGCGGGAGTCGAGGAGACCCAGTACTTC. V gene TRBV7-2 combines with J gene TRBJ2-5; 10 bases align to TRBD2. Trimming took 3 bases from V and 5 from J; bases not matched to a gene: 6. Germline CDR1 is SGHTA and CDR2 is FQGNSA. The length of the CDR3 is 15 residues.